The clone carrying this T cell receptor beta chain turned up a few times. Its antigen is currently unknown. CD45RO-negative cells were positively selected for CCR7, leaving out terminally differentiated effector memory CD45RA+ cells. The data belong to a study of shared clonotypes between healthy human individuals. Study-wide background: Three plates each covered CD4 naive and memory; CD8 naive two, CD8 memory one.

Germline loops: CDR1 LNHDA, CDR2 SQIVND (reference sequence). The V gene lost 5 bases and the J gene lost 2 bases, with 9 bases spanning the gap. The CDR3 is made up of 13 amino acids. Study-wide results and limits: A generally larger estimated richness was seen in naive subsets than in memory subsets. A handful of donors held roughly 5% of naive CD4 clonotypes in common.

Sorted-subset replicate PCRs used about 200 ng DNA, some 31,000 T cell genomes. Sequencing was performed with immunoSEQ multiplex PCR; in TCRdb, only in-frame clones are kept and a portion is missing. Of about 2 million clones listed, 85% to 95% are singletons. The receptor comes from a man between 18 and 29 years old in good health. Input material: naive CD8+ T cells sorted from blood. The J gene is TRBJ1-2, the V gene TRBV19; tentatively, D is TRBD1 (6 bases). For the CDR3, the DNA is TGTGCCAGTAGTCCCGGGACAAACTATGGCTACACCTTC. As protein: CASSPGTNYGYTF.